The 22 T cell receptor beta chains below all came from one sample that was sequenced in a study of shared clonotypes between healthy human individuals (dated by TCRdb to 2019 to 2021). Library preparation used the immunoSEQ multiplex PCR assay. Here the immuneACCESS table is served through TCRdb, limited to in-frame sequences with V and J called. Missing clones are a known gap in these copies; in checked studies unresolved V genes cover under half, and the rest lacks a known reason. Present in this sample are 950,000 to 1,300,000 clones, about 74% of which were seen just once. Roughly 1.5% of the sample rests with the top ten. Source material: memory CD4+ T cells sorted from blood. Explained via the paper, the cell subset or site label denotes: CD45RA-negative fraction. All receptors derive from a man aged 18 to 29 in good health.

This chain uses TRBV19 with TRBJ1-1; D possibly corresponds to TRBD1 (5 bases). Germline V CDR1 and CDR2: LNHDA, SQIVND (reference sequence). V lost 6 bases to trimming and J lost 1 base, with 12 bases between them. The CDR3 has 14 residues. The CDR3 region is CASRTHRPNTEAFF. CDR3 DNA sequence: TGTGCCAGTAGAACCCACAGGCCGAACACTGAAGCTTTCTTT.

This CDR3 reads CASSRGQGYNEQFF. The DNA for the CDR3 is TGCGCCAGCAGTAGGGGACAGGGGTACAATGAGCAGTTCTTC. The chain joins TRBV10-1 to TRBJ2-1, with TRBD1 matching over 10 bases. Germline loops: CDR1 WNHNN, CDR2 SYGVQD (reference sequence). This CDR3 is built from 14 residues. With V trimmed by 5 bases and J by 4 bases, 2 bases remained unmatched.

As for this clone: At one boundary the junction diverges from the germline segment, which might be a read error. CDR3 protein: CASSFRGQVSHHAF. CDR3 nucleotides: TGTGCCAGCAGTTTTCGAGGACAGGTCTCCCACCACGCCTTC. The V gene is TRBV28, the J gene TRBJ1-2; 7 positions agree with TRBD1. The CDR3 has 14 amino acids. Germline V gives CDR1 MDHEN, CDR2 SYDVKM.

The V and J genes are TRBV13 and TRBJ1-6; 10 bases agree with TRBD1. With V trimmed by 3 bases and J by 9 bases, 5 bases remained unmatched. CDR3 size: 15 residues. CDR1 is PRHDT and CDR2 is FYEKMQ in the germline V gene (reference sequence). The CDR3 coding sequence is TGTGCCAGCAGCTTCGCGGGACAGGGGTTTTCACCCCTCCACTTT. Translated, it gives CASSFAGQGFSPLHF. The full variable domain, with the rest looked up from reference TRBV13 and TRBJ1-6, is AAGVIQSPRHLIKEKRETATLKCYPIPRHDTVYWYQQGPGQDPQFLISFYEKMQSDKGSIPDRFSAQQFSDYHSELNMSSLELGDSALYFCASSFAGQGFSPLHFGNGTRLTVT.

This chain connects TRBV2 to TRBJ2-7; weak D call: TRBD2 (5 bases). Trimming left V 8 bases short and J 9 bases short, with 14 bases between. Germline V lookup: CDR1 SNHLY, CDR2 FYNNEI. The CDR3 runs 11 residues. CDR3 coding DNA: TGTGCCAGCGGAGGAGTCGGCGGGCAGTACTTC. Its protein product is CASGGVGGQYF.

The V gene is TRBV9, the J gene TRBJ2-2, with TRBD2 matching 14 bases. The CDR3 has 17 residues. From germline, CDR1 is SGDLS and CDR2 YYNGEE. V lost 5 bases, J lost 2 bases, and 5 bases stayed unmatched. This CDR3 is CASSGTSGGLNTGELFF. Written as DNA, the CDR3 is TGTGCCAGCAGTGGGACTAGCGGGGGCCTAAACACCGGGGAGCTGTTTTTT. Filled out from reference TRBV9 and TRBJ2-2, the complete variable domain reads DSGVTQTPKHLITATGQRVTLRCSPRSGDLSVYWYQQSLDQGLQFLIQYYNGEERAKGNILERFSAQQFPDLHSELNLSSLELGDSALYFCASSGTSGGLNTGELFFGEGSRLTVL.

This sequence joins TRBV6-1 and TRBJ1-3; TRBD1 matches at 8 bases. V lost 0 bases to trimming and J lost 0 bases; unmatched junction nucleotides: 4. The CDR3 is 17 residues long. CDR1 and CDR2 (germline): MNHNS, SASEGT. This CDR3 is CASSEAVQGVSGNTIYF. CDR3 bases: TGTGCCAGCAGTGAAGCCGTACAGGGGGTCTCTGGAAACACCATATATTTT.

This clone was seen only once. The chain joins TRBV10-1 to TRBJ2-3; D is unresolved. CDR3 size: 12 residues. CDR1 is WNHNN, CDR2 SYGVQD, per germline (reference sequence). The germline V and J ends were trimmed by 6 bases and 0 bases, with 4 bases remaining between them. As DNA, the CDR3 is TGCGCCAGCAGGCCCAGCACAGATACGCAGTATTTT. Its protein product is CASRPSTDTQYF.

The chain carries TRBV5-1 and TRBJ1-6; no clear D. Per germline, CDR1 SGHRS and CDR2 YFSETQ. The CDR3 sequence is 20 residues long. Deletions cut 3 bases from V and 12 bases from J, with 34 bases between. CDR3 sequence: CASSSESTSGGYVVGGPLHF. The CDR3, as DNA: TGCGCCAGCAGCTCGGAGTCCACCTCAGGTGGGTATGTCGTCGGAGGACCCCTCCACTTT.

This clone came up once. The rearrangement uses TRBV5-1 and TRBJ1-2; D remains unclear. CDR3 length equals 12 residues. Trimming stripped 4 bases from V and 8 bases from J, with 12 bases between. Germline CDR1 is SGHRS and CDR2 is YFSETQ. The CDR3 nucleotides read TGCGCCAGCAGCCTCCCGACGACGGGCTACACCTTC. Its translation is CASSLPTTGYTF. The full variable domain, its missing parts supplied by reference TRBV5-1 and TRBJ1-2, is KAGVTQTPRYLIKTRGQQVTLSCSPISGHRSVSWYQQTPGQGLQFLFEYFSETQRNKGNFPGRFSGRQFSNSRSEMNVSTLELGDSALYLCASSLPTTGYTFGSGTRLTVV.

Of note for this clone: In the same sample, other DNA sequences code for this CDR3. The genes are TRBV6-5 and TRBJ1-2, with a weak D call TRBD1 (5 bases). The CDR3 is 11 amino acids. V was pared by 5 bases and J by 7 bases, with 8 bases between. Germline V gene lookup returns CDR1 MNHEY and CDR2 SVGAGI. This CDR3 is CASSPGGGYTF. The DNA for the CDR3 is TGTGCCAGCAGTCCCGGGGGTGGCTACACCTTC.

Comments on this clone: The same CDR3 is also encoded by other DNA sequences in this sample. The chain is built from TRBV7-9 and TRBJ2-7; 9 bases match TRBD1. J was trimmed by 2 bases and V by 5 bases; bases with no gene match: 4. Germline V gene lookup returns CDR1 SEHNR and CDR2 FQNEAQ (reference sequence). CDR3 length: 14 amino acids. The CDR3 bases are TGTGCCAGCAGCCTGAGACAGGGGGCCTACGAGCAGTACTTC. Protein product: CASSLRQGAYEQYF. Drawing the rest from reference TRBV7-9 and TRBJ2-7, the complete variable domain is DTGVSQNPRHKITKRGQNVTFRCDPISEHNRLYWYRQTLGQGPEFLTYFQNEAQLEKSRLLSDRFSAERPKGSFSTLEIQRTEQGDSAMYLCASSLRQGAYEQYFGPGTRLTVT.

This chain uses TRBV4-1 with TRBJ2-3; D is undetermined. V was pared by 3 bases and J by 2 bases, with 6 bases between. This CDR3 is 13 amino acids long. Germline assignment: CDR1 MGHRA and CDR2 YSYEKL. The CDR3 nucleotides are TGCGCCAGCAGCCAGACCCTCACAGATACGCAGTATTTT. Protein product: CASSQTLTDTQYF.

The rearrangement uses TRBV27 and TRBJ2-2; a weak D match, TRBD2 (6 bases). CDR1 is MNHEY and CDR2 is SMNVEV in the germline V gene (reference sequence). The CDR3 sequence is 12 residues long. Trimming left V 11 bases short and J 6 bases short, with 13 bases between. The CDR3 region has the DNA TGTGCCCCTCTTTGGGGGGCCGGGGAGCTGTTTTTT. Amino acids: CAPLWGAGELFF.

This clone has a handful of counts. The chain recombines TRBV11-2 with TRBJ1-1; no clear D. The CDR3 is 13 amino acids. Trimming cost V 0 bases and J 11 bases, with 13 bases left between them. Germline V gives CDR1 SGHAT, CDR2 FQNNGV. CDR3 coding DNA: TGTGCCAGCAGCTTAGATCGGGGAGCTGGGGCTTTCTTT. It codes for CASSLDRGAGAFF.

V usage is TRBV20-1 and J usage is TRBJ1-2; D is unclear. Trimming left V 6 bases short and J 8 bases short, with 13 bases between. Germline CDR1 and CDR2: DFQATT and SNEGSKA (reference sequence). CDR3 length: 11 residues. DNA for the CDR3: TGCAGTGCATCGGGTGGATACGGCTACACCTTC. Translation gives CSASGGYGYTF.

CDR3 in DNA: TGCGCCAGCAGTAAAGGGACCACCGGGGAGCTGTTTTTT. Translated: CASSKGTTGELFF. The genes are TRBV10-2 and TRBJ2-2; D is possibly TRBD1 or TRBD2 (5 bases each). This CDR3 contains 13 residues. The V end lost 5 bases, the J end lost 4 bases, and 8 bases lay between the germline ends. CDR1 WSHSY and CDR2 SAAADI come from the germline V gene.

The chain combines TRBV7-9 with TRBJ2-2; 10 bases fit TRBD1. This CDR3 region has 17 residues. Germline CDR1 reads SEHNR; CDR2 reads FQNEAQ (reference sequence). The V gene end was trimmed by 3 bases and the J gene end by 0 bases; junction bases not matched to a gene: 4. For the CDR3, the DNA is TGTGCCAGCAGCTTCCGGACAGGGGGATCGAACACCGGGGAGCTGTTTTTT. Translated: CASSFRTGGSNTGELFF.

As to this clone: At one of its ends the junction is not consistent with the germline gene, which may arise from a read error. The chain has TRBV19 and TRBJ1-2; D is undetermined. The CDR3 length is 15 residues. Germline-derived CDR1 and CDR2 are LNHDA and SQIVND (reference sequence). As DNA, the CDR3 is TGTGCCGGTAGTGTGTCGGGCAGGTCTAACTATGGCTACACCTTC. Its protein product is CAGSVSGRSNYGYTF.

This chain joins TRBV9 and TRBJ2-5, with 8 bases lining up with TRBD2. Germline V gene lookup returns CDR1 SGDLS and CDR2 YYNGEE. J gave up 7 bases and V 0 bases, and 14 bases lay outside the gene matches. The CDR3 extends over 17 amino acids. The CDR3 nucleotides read TGTGCCAGCAGCGTAGGTTATGCGGGGGGCAGCGAGGGGACCCAGTACTTC. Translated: CASSVGYAGGSEGTQYF.

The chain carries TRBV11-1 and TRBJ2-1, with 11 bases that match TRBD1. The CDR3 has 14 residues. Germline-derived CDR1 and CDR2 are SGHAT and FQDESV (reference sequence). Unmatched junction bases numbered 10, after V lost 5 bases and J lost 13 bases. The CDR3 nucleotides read TGTGCCAGCAGCCTGGGACAGGGGGGAGGCTCTCAGTTCTTC. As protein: CASSLGQGGGSQFF.

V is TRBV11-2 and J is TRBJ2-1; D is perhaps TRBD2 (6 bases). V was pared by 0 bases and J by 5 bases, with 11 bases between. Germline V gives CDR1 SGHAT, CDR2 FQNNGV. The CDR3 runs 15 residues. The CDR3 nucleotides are TGTGCCAGCAGCTTAGAGGGCGGGGAGAACAATGAGCAGTTCTTC. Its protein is CASSLEGGENNEQFF.